The 30 T cell receptor beta chains reported below all come from one sample, sequenced in a study of CD4 T cells in relation to SARS-CoV-2 and coronaviruses. CD4+ T cells from unexposed donors were obtained before the COVID-19 pandemic (2011-2018). The cells were cultured for under twelve days before CD4+ T cells were isolated. Their cognate antigens are unknown. Repertoires were generated with immunoSEQ multiplex PCR, while TCRdb's copy carries only in-frame clones and drops some. The sample contains fewer than 15,000 clones, around 80% of which appear only once. Sequencing was done on a sample of CD4+ T cells from PBMCs, cultured in vitro. Every receptor here comes from a human donor in good health.

The genes are TRBV4-1 and TRBJ1-6, with unresolved D. Per germline, CDR1 MGHRA and CDR2 YSYEKL. The CDR3 has 15 amino acids. With 4 bases removed from V and 5 bases from J, the gap between germline ends came to 12 bases. This CDR3 reads CASSPRDGNNSPLHF. The CDR3 nucleotides are TGCGCCAGCAGCCCCCGAGATGGGAATAATTCACCCCTCCACTTT.

The V call is TRBV7-9, the J call TRBJ1-3; D remains ambiguous. The CDR3 has 15 residues. V gave up 1 base and J gave up 4 bases, with 11 bases separating them. Germline lookup yields CDR1 SEHNR and CDR2 FQNEAQ (reference sequence). The CDR3 loop is CASSLGVFQGNTIYF. CDR3 DNA: TGTGCCAGCAGCTTAGGTGTTTTTCAGGGAAACACCATATATTTT. Combining the CDR3 with reference TRBV7-9 and TRBJ1-3 gives the whole variable domain DTGVSQNPRHKITKRGQNVTFRCDPISEHNRLYWYRQTLGQGPEFLTYFQNEAQLEKSRLLSDRFSAERPKGSFSTLEIQRTEQGDSAMYLCASSLGVFQGNTIYFGEGSWLTVV.

The chain links TRBV6-5 to TRBJ1-4, with a tentative D call TRBD1 (5 bases). The length of the CDR3 is 13 residues. Trimming pared 5 bases from V and 7 bases from J, leaving 11 bases between. The germline gives CDR1 MNHEY, CDR2 SVGAGI. This CDR3 reads CASSTGGVEKLFF. The CDR3 coding sequence is TGTGCCAGCAGTACGGGGGGGGTTGAAAAACTGTTTTTT.

This chain uses TRBV9 with TRBJ1-6; D remains unclear. Germline lookup yields CDR1 SGDLS and CDR2 YYNGEE. The CDR3 is 15 residues long. The ends were cut back, 4 bases at V and 8 bases at J, with 16 bases in the middle. The CDR3 coding sequence is TGTGCCAGCAGCTCTACGACCCACGGGGATTCACCCCTCCACTTT. Residues: CASSSTTHGDSPLHF.

V is TRBV5-1 and J is TRBJ2-3; TRBD2 aligns across 8 bases. With V trimmed by 0 bases and J by 3 bases, 6 bases remained unmatched. Germline V gene lookup returns CDR1 SGHRS and CDR2 YFSETQ. The CDR3 length is 16 residues. DNA for the CDR3: TGCGCCAGCAGCTTGGGTCCAGCGGGAGAGACAGATACGCAGTATTTT. It is translated as CASSLGPAGETDTQYF. The variable domain in full, with the rest retrieved from reference TRBV5-1 and TRBJ2-3, is KAGVTQTPRYLIKTRGQQVTLSCSPISGHRSVSWYQQTPGQGLQFLFEYFSETQRNKGNFPGRFSGRQFSNSRSEMNVSTLELGDSALYLCASSLGPAGETDTQYFGPGTRLTVL.

The rearrangement joins TRBV5-1 to TRBJ2-3; no definite D call. Deletions cut 0 bases from V and 0 bases from J, with 5 bases between. Germline lookup yields CDR1 SGHRS and CDR2 YFSETQ. The CDR3 consists of 14 residues. This chain's CDR3 is CASSLDRSTDTQYF. CDR3 nucleotide sequence: TGCGCCAGCAGCTTGGACAGAAGCACAGATACGCAGTATTTT.

V gene TRBV18 combines with J gene TRBJ2-1, with no clear D. The V and J ends lost 4 bases and 0 bases respectively, with 13 bases between them. The CDR3 is 16 residues long. Looked up from germline, CDR1 is KGHSH and CDR2 is LQKENI. This CDR3 is CASSLVQRSSYNEQFF. The CDR3 bases are TGTGCCAGCTCACTTGTACAGCGCAGCTCCTACAATGAGCAGTTCTTC. The whole variable domain, filled in from reference TRBV18 and TRBJ2-1, reads NAGVMQNPRHLVRRRGQEARLRCSPMKGHSHVYWYRQLPEEGLKFMVYLQKENIIDESGMPKERFSAEFPKEGPSILRIQQVVRGDSAAYFCASSLVQRSSYNEQFFGPGTRLTVL.

This chain's CDR3 is CASSVLGSWVKDTQYF. CDR3 DNA sequence: TGTGCCAGCAGTGTCCTTGGAAGTTGGGTGAAAGATACGCAGTATTTT. The V call is TRBV6-4, the J call TRBJ2-3; D is undetermined. CDR3 length: 16 residues. CDR1 and CDR2 (germline): MRHNA, SNTAGT. V gave up 4 bases and J gave up 5 bases, with 19 bases separating them.

The V gene is TRBV7-2, the J gene TRBJ2-5; 7 bases map to TRBD1. Per germline, CDR1 SGHTA and CDR2 FQGNSA. There are 14 residues in the CDR3. Germline trimming cut 3 bases from V and 1 base from J; bases unmatched to any gene: 2. CDR3 protein: CASSFAGGQETQYF. Written as DNA, the CDR3 is TGTGCCAGCAGCTTCGCAGGGGGCCAAGAGACCCAGTACTTC.

The chain carries TRBV11-2 and TRBJ2-5, with D uncertain. CDR3 length: 12 residues. Germline-derived CDR1 and CDR2 are SGHAT and FQNNGV. The V end was cut by 0 bases, the J end by 2 bases, with 1 base between. The CDR3 DNA sequence: TGTGCCAGCAGCTTAGATCAAGAGACCCAGTACTTC. Translated: CASSLDQETQYF.

The genes are TRBV25-1 and TRBJ1-1; 7 nucleotides match TRBD1. Trimming removed 4 bases from V and 11 bases from J; junction bases left unmatched: 16. Germline CDR1 reads MGHDK; CDR2 reads SYGVNS. The CDR3 runs to 15 residues. The CDR3 protein is CASSGEDRPTQGAFF. CDR3 DNA sequence: TGTGCCAGCAGTGGCGAGGACAGGCCGACTCAAGGGGCTTTCTTT.

The chain is built from TRBV19 and TRBJ1-2; D ambiguous. Trimming cost V 0 bases and J 8 bases, with 10 bases left between them. The CDR3 runs 13 residues. CDR1 LNHDA and CDR2 SQIVND come from the germline V gene (reference sequence). CDR3 protein: CASSIESLGGYTF. The CDR3 DNA follows: TGTGCCAGTAGTATAGAATCTCTTGGAGGCTACACCTTC.

This clone came up a few times. This chain joins TRBV25-1 and TRBJ1-6; TRBD1 might be the D (5 bases). CDR3 size: 16 residues. Per the germline V gene, CDR1 is MGHDK and CDR2 is SYGVNS. Trimming cost V 2 bases and J 7 bases, with 15 bases left between them. The CDR3 spells CASSESWGVGNSPLHF. CDR3 coding DNA: TGTGCCAGCAGTGAAAGTTGGGGGGTGGGAAATTCACCCCTCCACTTT. Full variable domain (outside the CDR3, taken from reference TRBV25-1 and TRBJ1-6): EADIYQTPRYLVIGTGKKITLECSQTMGHDKMYWYQQDPGMELHLIHYSYGVNSTEKGDLSSESTVSRIRTEHFPLTLESARPSHTSQYLCASSESWGVGNSPLHFGNGTRLTVT.

The chain couples TRBV11-2 to TRBJ1-1; TRBD1 matches at 7 bases. The CDR3 covers 15 residues. In germline, CDR1 is SGHAT, CDR2 FQNNGV. The V and J ends lost 4 bases and 6 bases, in that order; junction bases with no gene match: 11. The CDR3 region is CASSSRDSLKSEAFF. The CDR3 coding sequence is TGTGCCAGCAGCTCTCGGGACAGTCTAAAATCTGAAGCTTTCTTT.

V usage is TRBV10-2 and J usage is TRBJ2-3; 12 bases map to TRBD2. CDR3 size: 17 residues. V lost 2 bases, J lost 9 bases, and 12 bases stayed unmatched. Germline V gene sequence: CDR1 WSHSY, CDR2 SAAADI. CDR3 sequence reads: CASSESGASGGVRTQYF. The CDR3, as DNA: TGCGCCAGCAGTGAGAGTGGGGCTAGCGGGGGGGTTAGGACGCAGTATTTT.

The J gene is TRBJ2-4, the V gene TRBV10-3; TRBD1 agrees at 7 bases. Germline V CDR1 and CDR2: ENHRY, SYGVKD. V trimming: 0 bases; J trimming: 0 bases; junction bases outside the gene matches: 14. The CDR3 is made up of 20 amino acids. DNA of the CDR3: TGTGCCATCAGTGAGTCCCTATTGCGACAGGGCGACCTAGCCAAAAACATTCAGTACTTC. It codes for CAISESLLRQGDLAKNIQYF.

V usage is TRBV10-2 and J usage is TRBJ2-5; the D is unclear. Germline V gene lookup returns CDR1 WSHSY and CDR2 SAAADI. The ends were cut back, 1 base at V and 3 bases at J, with 9 bases in the middle. The CDR3 is 14 residues long. The CDR3 nucleotides read TGCGCCAGCAGTGAGTATGTCTTCGAAGAGACCCAGTACTTC. Its protein is CASSEYVFEETQYF.

The rearrangement uses TRBV5-1 and TRBJ2-7, with D perhaps TRBD1 (6 bases). CDR3 size: 14 residues. Looked up from germline, CDR1 is SGHRS and CDR2 is YFSETQ. Trimming removed 0 bases at V and 5 bases at J, with 12 bases between. This CDR3 is CASSLDRGTDEQYF. In DNA, the CDR3 is TGCGCCAGCAGCTTGGATAGGGGGACCGACGAGCAGTACTTC.

The table lists this clone with a count of one. CDR3: CASSSIAANEQFF. CDR3 DNA: TGTGCCAGCAGTTCGATAGCGGCCAATGAGCAGTTCTTC. The chain links TRBV6-5 to TRBJ2-1, with D possibly matching TRBD2 (6 bases). V was cut by 4 bases and J by 6 bases, with 10 bases left in between. Germline V gene data show CDR1 as MNHEY and CDR2 as SVGAGI. The CDR3 is 13 residues long.

The chain carries TRBV7-6 and TRBJ1-5; D remains unclear. The CDR3 totals 15 residues. V was cut by 1 base and J by 0 bases, with 7 bases left in between. Per the germline V gene, CDR1 is SGHVS and CDR2 is FNYEAQ. The CDR3 here is CASSLDGNSNQPQHF. CDR3 in DNA: TGTGCCAGCAGCTTAGACGGTAATAGCAATCAGCCCCAGCATTTT.

V usage is TRBV7-9 and J usage is TRBJ2-3, with 13 bases lining up with TRBD2. The V segment lost 4 bases and the J segment 4 bases; nucleotides outside the gene matches: 8. The CDR3 extends over 17 amino acids. Germline CDR1 reads SEHNR; CDR2 reads FQNEAQ (reference sequence). The CDR3 nucleotides read TGTGCCAGCAGCTCCACACTAGCGGGAGGGCGTGCAGATACGCAGTATTTT. Amino acids: CASSSTLAGGRADTQYF. Complete variable domain (other parts from reference TRBV7-9 and TRBJ2-3): DTGVSQNPRHKITKRGQNVTFRCDPISEHNRLYWYRQTLGQGPEFLTYFQNEAQLEKSRLLSDRFSAERPKGSFSTLEIQRTEQGDSAMYLCASSSTLAGGRADTQYFGPGTRLTVL.

The V call is TRBV7-9, the J call TRBJ1-2; D may be TRBD1 (5 bases). Trimming removed 2 bases at V and 13 bases at J, with 11 bases between. The CDR3 sequence is 11 residues long. The V gene's germline CDR1 is SEHNR and CDR2 FQNEAQ (reference sequence). As DNA, the CDR3 is TGTGCCAGCAGCTTATATGGCAGGGTCACCTTC. This codes for CASSLYGRVTF.

This chain connects TRBV27 to TRBJ1-1, with D hard to call. V lost 10 bases, J lost 4 bases, and 22 bases lay in between. CDR1 is MNHEY and CDR2 is SMNVEV in the germline V gene (reference sequence). The CDR3 contains 15 residues. The chain's CDR3 is CATRYSWGGSTEAFF. CDR3 nucleotide sequence: TGTGCCACTAGGTATTCCTGGGGAGGGAGCACTGAAGCTTTCTTT.

The chain carries TRBV7-9 and TRBJ1-5; possibly TRBD1 for D (6 bases). The V gene lost 5 bases and the J gene lost 7 bases, with 15 bases spanning the gap. The CDR3 consists of 14 residues. Germline V gene data show CDR1 as SEHNR and CDR2 as FQNEAQ (reference sequence). This CDR3 is CASSQGSGRQPQHF. The CDR3 nucleotides read TGTGCCAGCAGCCAGGGGAGTGGAAGACAGCCCCAGCATTTT. Full variable domain (missing parts from reference TRBV7-9 and TRBJ1-5): DTGVSQNPRHKITKRGQNVTFRCDPISEHNRLYWYRQTLGQGPEFLTYFQNEAQLEKSRLLSDRFSAERPKGSFSTLEIQRTEQGDSAMYLCASSQGSGRQPQHFGDGTRLSIL.

The chain employs TRBV14 and TRBJ1-1, with D unclear. With 5 bases removed from V and 3 bases from J, the gap between germline ends came to 7 bases. CDR3 length equals 12 residues. Germline values: CDR1 SGHDN, CDR2 FVKESK. CDR3 in DNA: TGTGCCAGCAGCGGAGGGTACACTGAAGCTTTCTTT. It is translated as CASSGGYTEAFF.

This clone came up a few times. This sequence joins TRBV5-5 and TRBJ1-5; D not resolved. The CDR3 runs to 14 residues. Germline V gene lookup returns CDR1 SGHKS and CDR2 YYEKEE (reference sequence). The germline V and J ends were trimmed by 5 bases and 8 bases, with 17 bases remaining between them. The CDR3 region is CASSPQVGIEPQHF. In DNA form, the CDR3 reads TGTGCCAGCAGTCCCCAGGTTGGGATTGAGCCCCAGCATTTT. Using reference TRBV5-5 and TRBJ1-5 for the parts outside the CDR3, the full variable domain is DAGVTQSPTHLIKTRGQQVTLRCSPISGHKSVSWYQQVLGQGPQFIFQYYEKEERGRGNFPDRFSARQFPNYSSELNVNALLLGDSALYLCASSPQVGIEPQHFGDGTRLSIL.

The chain employs TRBV7-2 and TRBJ2-7, with 8 bases that match TRBD2. The germline V gene has CDR1 SGHTA and CDR2 FQGNSA. This CDR3 is built from 15 residues. V was pared by 7 bases and J by 0 bases, with 8 bases of the junction left unmatched. As DNA, the CDR3 is TGTGCCAGCAACGGGGGGGGACTGAGCTCCTACGAGCAGTACTTC. This codes for CASNGGGLSSYEQYF. Full variable domain (outside the CDR3, taken from reference TRBV7-2 and TRBJ2-7): GAGVSQSPSNKVTEKGKDVELRCDPISGHTALYWYRQSLGQGLEFLIYFQGNSAPDKSGLPSDRFSAERTGGSVSTLTIQRTQQEDSAVYLCASNGGGLSSYEQYFGPGTRLTVT.

The chain uses TRBV6-1 and TRBJ2-1; 8 nucleotides agree with TRBD2. The CDR3 covers 15 residues. J lost 7 bases, V lost 6 bases, and 11 bases had no gene match. The germline gives CDR1 MNHNS, CDR2 SASEGT. CDR3 in DNA: TGTGCCAGCAGGGCCTCGGGGGGGCGAGGGAATGAGCAGTTCTTC. As protein: CASRASGGRGNEQFF.

The rearrangement uses TRBV6-5 and TRBJ2-5; 11 bases align to TRBD2. Germline trimming cut 6 bases from V and 1 base from J; bases unmatched to any gene: 4. This CDR3 is 15 amino acids long. Germline V lookup: CDR1 MNHEY, CDR2 SVGAGI. CDR3 bases: TGTGCCAGCAGGGCTAGCGGGGGGTCCCAAGAGACCCAGTACTTC. Its protein product is CASRASGGSQETQYF.

Sample share makes this clone large. The genes are TRBV5-6 and TRBJ1-3, with TRBD1 as a possible D gene (6 bases). This CDR3 is built from 15 residues. Germline CDR1 is SGHDT and CDR2 is YYEEEE. V lost 4 bases, J lost 1 base, and 12 bases lay in between. The CDR3 DNA sequence: TGTGCCAGCAGCCGCACAGGGTTTTCTGGAAACACCATATATTTT. Amino acid sequence: CASSRTGFSGNTIYF.